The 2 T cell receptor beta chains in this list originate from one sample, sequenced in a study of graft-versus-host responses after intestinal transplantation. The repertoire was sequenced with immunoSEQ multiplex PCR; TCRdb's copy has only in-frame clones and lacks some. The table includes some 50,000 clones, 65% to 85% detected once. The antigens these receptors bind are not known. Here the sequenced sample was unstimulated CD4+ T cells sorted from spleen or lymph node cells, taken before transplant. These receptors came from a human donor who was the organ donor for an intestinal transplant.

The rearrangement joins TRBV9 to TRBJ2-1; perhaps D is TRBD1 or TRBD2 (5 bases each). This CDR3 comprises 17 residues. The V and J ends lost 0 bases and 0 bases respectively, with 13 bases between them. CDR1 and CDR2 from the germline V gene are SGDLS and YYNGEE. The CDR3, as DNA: TGTGCCAGCAGCGTAGTAGCCGGGACCCACTCCTACAATGAGCAGTTCTTC. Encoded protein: CASSVVAGTHSYNEQFF.

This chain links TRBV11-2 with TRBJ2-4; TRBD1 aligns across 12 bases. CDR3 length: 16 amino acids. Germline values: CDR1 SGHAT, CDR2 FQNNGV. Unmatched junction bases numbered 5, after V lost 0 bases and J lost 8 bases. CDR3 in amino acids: CASSLEGGQGAYIQYF. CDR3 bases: TGTGCCAGCAGCTTAGAGGGGGGACAGGGGGCTTACATTCAGTACTTC.